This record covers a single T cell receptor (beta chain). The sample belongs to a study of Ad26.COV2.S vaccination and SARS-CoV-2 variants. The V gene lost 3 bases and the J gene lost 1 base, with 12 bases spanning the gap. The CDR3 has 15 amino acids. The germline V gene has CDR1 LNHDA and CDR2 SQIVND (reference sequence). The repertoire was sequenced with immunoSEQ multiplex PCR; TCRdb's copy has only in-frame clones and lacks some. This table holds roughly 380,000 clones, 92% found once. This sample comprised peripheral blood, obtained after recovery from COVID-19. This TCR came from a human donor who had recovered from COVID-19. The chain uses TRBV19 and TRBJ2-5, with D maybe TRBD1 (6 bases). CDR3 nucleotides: TGTGCCAGTAGTATTCTCTTGGACAGCCAAGAGACCCAGTACTTC. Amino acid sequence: CASSILLDSQETQYF. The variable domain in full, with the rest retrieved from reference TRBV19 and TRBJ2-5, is DGGITQSPKYLFRKEGQNVTLSCEQNLNHDAMYWYRQDPGQGLRLIYYSQIVNDFQKGDIAEGYSVSREKKESFPLTVTSAQKNPTAFYLCASSILLDSQETQYFGPGTRLLVL.